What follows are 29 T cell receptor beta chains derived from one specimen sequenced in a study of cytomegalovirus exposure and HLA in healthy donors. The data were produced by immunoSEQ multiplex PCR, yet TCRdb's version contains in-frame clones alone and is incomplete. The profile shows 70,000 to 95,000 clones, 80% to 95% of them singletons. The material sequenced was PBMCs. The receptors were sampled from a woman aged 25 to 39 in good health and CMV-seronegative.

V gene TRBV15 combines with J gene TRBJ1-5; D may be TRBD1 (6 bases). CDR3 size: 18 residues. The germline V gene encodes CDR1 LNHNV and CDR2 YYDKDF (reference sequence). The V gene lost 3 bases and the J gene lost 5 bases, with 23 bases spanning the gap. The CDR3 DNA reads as TGTGCCACCAGCAGGGGGGGAGGGGGTAGGTCGGTCGATCAGCCCCAGCATTTT. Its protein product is CATSRGGGGRSVDQPQHF.

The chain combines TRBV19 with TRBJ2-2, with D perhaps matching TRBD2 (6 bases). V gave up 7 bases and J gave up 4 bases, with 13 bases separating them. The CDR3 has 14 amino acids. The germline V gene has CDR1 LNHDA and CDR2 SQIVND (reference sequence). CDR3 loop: CASIRGYGTGELFF. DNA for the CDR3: TGTGCCAGTATTCGGGGGTATGGCACCGGGGAGCTGTTTTTT.

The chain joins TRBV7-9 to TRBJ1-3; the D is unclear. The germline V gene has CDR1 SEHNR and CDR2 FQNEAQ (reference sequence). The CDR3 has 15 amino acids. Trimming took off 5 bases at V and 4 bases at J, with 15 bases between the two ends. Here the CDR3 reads CASSEANGRGNTIYF. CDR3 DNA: TGTGCCAGCAGCGAGGCGAACGGGAGGGGAAACACCATATATTTT. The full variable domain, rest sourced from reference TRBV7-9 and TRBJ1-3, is DTGVSQNPRHKITKRGQNVTFRCDPISEHNRLYWYRQTLGQGPEFLTYFQNEAQLEKSRLLSDRFSAERPKGSFSTLEIQRTEQGDSAMYLCASSEANGRGNTIYFGEGSWLTVV.

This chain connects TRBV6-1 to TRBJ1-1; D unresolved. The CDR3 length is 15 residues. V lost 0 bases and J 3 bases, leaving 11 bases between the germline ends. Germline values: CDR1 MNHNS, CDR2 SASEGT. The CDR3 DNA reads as TGTGCCAGCAGTGAAGCTGGCTCGGCGGACACTGAAGCTTTCTTT. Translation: CASSEAGSADTEAFF.

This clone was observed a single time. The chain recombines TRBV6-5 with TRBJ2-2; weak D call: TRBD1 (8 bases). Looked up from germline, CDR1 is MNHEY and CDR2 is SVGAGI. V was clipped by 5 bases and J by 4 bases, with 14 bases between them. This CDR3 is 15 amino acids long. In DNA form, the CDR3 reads TGTGCCAGCAGTAACAGGGGGGGAAGCACCGGGGAGCTGTTTTTT. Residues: CASSNRGGSTGELFF.

DNA of the CDR3: TGTGCCAGCAGCTTAAAAGGGGGACGGGGAGATACGCAGTATTTT. Protein: CASSLKGGRGDTQYF. The gene calls are TRBV7-2 and TRBJ2-3, with a tentative D call TRBD1 (6 bases). The CDR3 consists of 15 residues. V was shortened by 2 bases and J by 5 bases, with 14 bases between the two germline ends. Germline lookup yields CDR1 SGHTA and CDR2 FQGNSA.

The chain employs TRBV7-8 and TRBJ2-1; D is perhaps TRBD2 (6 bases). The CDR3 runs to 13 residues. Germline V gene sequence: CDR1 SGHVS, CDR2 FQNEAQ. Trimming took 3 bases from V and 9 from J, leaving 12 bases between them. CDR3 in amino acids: CASSLDYRVEQFF. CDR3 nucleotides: TGTGCCAGCAGCTTGGACTACCGGGTTGAGCAGTTCTTC.

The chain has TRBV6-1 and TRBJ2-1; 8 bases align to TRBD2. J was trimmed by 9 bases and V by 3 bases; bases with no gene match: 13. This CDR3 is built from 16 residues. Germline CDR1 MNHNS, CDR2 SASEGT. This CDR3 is CASSEPGGATRGEQFF. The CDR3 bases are TGTGCCAGCAGTGAGCCGGGGGGGGCCACCCGGGGTGAGCAGTTCTTC.

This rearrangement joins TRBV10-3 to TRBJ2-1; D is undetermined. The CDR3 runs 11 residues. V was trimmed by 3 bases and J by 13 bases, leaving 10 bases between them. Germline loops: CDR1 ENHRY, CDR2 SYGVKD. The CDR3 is CAISDRGYQFF. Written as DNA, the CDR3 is TGTGCCATCAGTGACCGCGGTTATCAGTTCTTC.

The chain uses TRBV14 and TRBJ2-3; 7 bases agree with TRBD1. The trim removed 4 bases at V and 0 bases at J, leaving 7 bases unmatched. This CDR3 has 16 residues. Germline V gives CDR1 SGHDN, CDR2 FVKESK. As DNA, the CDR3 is TGTGCCAGCAGCCTTTTTGGGACAGCTAGCACAGATACGCAGTATTTT. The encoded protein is CASSLFGTASTDTQYF.

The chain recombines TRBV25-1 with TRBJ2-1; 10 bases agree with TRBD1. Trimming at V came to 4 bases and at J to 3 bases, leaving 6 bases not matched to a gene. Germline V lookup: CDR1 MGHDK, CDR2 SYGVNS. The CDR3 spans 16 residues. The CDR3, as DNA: TGTGCCAGCAGTGGCTTGGGACAGGGGCGCTACAATGAGCAGTTCTTC. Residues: CASSGLGQGRYNEQFF. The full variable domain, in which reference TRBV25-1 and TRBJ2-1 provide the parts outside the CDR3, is EADIYQTPRYLVIGTGKKITLECSQTMGHDKMYWYQQDPGMELHLIHYSYGVNSTEKGDLSSESTVSRIRTEHFPLTLESARPSHTSQYLCASSGLGQGRYNEQFFGPGTRLTVL.

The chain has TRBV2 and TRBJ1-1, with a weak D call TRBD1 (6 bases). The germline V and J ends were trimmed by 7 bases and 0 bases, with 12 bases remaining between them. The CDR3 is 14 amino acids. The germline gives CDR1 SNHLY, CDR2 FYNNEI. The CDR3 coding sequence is TGTGCCAGCATCCTCAGGGGCCTGAACACTGAAGCTTTCTTT. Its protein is CASILRGLNTEAFF.

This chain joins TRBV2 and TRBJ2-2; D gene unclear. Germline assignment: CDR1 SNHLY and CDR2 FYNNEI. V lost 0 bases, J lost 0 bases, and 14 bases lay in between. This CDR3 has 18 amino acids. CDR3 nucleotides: TGTGCCAGCAGTGAAGCGGGCCTGATCGATCCGAACACCGGGGAGCTGTTTTTT. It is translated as CASSEAGLIDPNTGELFF. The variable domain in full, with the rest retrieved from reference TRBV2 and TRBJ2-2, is EPEVTQTPSHQVTQMGQEVILRCVPISNHLYFYWYRQILGQKVEFLVSFYNNEISEKSEIFDDQFSVERPDGSNFTLKIRSTKLEDSAMYFCASSEAGLIDPNTGELFFGEGSRLTVL.

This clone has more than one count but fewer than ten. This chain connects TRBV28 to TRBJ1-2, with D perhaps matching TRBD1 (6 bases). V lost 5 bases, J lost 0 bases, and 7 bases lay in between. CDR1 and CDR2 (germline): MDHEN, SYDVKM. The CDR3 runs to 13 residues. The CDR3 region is CASSRGTNYGYTF. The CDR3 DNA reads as TGTGCCAGCAGTAGGGGGACTAACTATGGCTACACCTTC.

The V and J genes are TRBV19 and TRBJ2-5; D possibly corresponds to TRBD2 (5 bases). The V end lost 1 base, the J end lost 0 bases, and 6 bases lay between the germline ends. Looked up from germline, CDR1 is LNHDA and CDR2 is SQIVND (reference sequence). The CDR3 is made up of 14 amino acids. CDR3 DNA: TGTGCCAGTAGTATAGCGGGGAACCAAGAGACCCAGTACTTC. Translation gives CASSIAGNQETQYF.

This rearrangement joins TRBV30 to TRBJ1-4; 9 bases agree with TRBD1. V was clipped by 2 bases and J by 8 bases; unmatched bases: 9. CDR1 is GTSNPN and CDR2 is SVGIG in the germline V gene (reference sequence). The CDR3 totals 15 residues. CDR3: CAWSSDRGKEEKLFF. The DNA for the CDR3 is TGTGCCTGGAGTTCGGACAGGGGAAAGGAAGAAAAACTGTTTTTT.

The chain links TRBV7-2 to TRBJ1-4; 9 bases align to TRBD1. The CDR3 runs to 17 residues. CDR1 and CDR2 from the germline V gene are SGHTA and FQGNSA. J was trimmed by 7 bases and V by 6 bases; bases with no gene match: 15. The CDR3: CASREAPSGQGFEKLFF. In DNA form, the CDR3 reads TGTGCCAGCAGGGAGGCCCCCTCCGGACAGGGGTTTGAAAAACTGTTTTTT. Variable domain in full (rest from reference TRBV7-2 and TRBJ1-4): GAGVSQSPSNKVTEKGKDVELRCDPISGHTALYWYRQSLGQGLEFLIYFQGNSAPDKSGLPSDRFSAERTGGSVSTLTIQRTQQEDSAVYLCASREAPSGQGFEKLFFGSGTQLSVL.

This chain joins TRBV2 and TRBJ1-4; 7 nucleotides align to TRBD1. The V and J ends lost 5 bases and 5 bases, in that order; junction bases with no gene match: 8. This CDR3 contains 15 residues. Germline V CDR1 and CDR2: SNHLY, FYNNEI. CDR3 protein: CASSSGTAKNEKLFF. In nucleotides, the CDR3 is TGTGCCAGCAGTAGTGGGACAGCTAAAAATGAAAAACTGTTTTTT.

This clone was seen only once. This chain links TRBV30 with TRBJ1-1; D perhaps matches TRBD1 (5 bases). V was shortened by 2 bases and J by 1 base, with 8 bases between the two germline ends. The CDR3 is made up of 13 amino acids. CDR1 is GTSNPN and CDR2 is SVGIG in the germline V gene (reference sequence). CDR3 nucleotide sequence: TGTGCCTGGAGTACGACAGCGAACACTGAAGCTTTCTTT. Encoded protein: CAWSTTANTEAFF.

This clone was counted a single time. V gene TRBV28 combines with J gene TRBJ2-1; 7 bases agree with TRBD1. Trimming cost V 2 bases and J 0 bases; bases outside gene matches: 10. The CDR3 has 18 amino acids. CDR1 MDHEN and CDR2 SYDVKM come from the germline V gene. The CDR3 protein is CASSLHYLTGSSYNEQFF. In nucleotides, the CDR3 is TGTGCCAGCAGTTTACATTACCTGACAGGGAGCTCCTACAATGAGCAGTTCTTC.

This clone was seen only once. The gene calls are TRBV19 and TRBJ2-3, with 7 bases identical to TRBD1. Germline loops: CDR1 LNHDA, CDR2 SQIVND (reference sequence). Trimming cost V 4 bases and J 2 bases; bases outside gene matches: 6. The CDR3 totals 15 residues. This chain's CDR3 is CASSTGQAHTDTQYF. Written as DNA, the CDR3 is TGTGCCAGTAGTACCGGACAGGCCCACACAGATACGCAGTATTTT.

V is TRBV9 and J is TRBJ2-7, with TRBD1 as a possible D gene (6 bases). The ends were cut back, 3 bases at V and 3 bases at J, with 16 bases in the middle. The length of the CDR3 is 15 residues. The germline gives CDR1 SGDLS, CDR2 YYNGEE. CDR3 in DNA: TGTGCCAGCAGCGCGTTCGGGGACATCGACTACGAGCAGTACTTC. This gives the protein CASSAFGDIDYEQYF.

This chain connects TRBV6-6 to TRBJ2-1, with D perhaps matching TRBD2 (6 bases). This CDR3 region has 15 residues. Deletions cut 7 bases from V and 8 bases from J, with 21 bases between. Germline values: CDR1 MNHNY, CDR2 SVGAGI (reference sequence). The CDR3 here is CASNAGTGAPDEQFF. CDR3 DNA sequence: TGTGCCAGCAACGCCGGGACTGGCGCCCCAGATGAGCAGTTCTTC.

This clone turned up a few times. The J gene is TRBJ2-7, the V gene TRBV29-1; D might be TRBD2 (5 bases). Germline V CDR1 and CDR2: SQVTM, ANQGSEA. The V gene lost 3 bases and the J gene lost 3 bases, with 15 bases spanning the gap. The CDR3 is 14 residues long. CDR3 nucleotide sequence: TGCAGCGTTGAGACGGACTCCTTAGGCTACGAGCAGTACTTC. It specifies CSVETDSLGYEQYF.

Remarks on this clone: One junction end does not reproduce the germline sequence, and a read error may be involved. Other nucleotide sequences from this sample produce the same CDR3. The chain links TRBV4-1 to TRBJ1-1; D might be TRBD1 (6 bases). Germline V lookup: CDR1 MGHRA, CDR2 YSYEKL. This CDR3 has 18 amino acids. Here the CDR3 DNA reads TGCGCCAGCAGTCAAGATCCCCAGCCGGACAGCTGGAACACTGAAGCTTTCTTT. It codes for CASSQDPQPDSWNTEAFF.

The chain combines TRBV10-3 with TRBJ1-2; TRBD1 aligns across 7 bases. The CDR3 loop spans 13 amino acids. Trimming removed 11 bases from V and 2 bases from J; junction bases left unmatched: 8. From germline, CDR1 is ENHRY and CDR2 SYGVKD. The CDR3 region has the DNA TGTGCCTCCGACAGGGAACCAAACTATGGCTACACCTTC. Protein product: CASDREPNYGYTF.

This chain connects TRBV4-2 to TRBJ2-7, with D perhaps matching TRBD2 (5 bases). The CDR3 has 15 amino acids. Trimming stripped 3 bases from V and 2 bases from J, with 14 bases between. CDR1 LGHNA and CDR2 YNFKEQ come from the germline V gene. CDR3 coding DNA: TGTGCCAGCAGCCAGGCCAGGACTGGGCCCTACGAGCAGTACTTC. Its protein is CASSQARTGPYEQYF.

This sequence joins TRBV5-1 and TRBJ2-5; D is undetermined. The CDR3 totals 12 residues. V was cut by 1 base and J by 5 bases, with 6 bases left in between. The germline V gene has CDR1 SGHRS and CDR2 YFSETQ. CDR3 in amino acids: CASSLTWETQYF. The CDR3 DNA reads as TGCGCCAGCAGCTTGACTTGGGAGACCCAGTACTTC.

The CDR3: CASSGGVAETQYF. CDR3 coding DNA: TGTGCCAGCAGTGGGGGAGTCGCAGAGACCCAGTACTTC. The J gene is TRBJ2-5, the V gene TRBV2, with D possibly matching TRBD2 (5 bases). V was clipped by 4 bases and J by 4 bases, with 10 bases between them. CDR1 is SNHLY and CDR2 is FYNNEI in the germline V gene. The CDR3 runs to 13 residues.